Below are 10 T cell receptor beta chains sequenced from a single sample in a study of cytomegalovirus exposure and HLA in healthy donors (dated by TCRdb to 2016 to 2017). The method was the immunoSEQ multiplex PCR assay. For the multiplex PCR, a mixture combining 60 forward primers for TCR Vbeta segments and 13 reverse primers for TCR Jbeta segments was used. Held by TCRdb, this immuneACCESS table contains in-frame sequences only and omits some clones. Under half of the omission traces to an unresolved V gene where checked; the cause of the rest is unknown. The sample profile shows about 100,000 clones; approximately 78% of them were found once. Of the sample, 0.6% to 0.95% is held by the ten largest clones. Material for sequencing was PBMCs. The receptors stem from a woman in her fifties or sixties in good health and CMV-seronegative.

The chain links TRBV9 to TRBJ1-1, with TRBD1 as a possible D gene (5 bases). The CDR3 is 14 residues long. V was trimmed by 1 base and J by 4 bases, leaving 11 bases between them. Germline V gene data show CDR1 as SGDLS and CDR2 as YYNGEE. CDR3 loop: CASSVRGYGTEAFF. The CDR3 DNA reads TGTGCCAGCAGCGTACGGGGGTATGGCACTGAAGCTTTCTTT.

The rearrangement uses TRBV29-1 and TRBJ1-1; possibly TRBD1 for D (6 bases). This CDR3 comprises 14 residues. Trimming removed 2 bases at V and 5 bases at J, with 15 bases between. Germline V gives CDR1 SQVTM, CDR2 ANQGSEA. The CDR3 DNA reads as TGCAGCGTTGAACGGGGGGGCAAGGGGACTGAAGCTTTCTTT. Translation: CSVERGGKGTEAFF.

About this clone itself: The sample carries other DNA sequences with the same CDR3. The rearrangement joins TRBV18 to TRBJ2-5; TRBD1 matches at 9 bases. CDR1 is KGHSH, CDR2 LQKENI, per germline. After removal of 3 bases from V and 5 bases from J, the junction contained 4 bases not matched to a gene. The CDR3 runs to 14 residues. The CDR3 DNA sequence: TGTGCCAGCTCACCGGGACAGGGCGGGGAGACCCAGTACTTC. It is translated as CASSPGQGGETQYF.

The chain recombines TRBV19 with TRBJ2-5; tentative D call: TRBD2 (6 bases). The CDR3 is 15 amino acids. V shed 5 bases and J shed 5 bases, with 18 bases lying between them. The germline V gene encodes CDR1 LNHDA and CDR2 SQIVND (reference sequence). The CDR3 loop reads CASSSGTRGWETQYF. As DNA, the CDR3 is TGTGCCAGTAGTTCAGGGACCCGGGGGTGGGAGACCCAGTACTTC. Supplemented by reference TRBV19 and TRBJ2-5, the full variable domain reads DGGITQSPKYLFRKEGQNVTLSCEQNLNHDAMYWYRQDPGQGLRLIYYSQIVNDFQKGDIAEGYSVSREKKESFPLTVTSAQKNPTAFYLCASSSGTRGWETQYFGPGTRLLVL.

This clone was observed a few times. The CDR3 is CASSPFLASEDTQYF. The DNA of the CDR3 is TGTGCCAGCAGCCCCTTTCTGGCTAGCGAGGATACGCAGTATTTT. The rearrangement uses TRBV7-8 and TRBJ2-3, with D possibly being TRBD2 (6 bases). V dropped 5 bases and J dropped 6 bases, with 18 bases sitting between them. Germline V gives CDR1 SGHVS, CDR2 FQNEAQ. This CDR3 is 15 amino acids long.

The chain carries TRBV4-3 and TRBJ1-2; D not resolved. The germline gives CDR1 LGHNA, CDR2 YSLEER. V was clipped by 0 bases and J by 4 bases, with 12 bases between them. This CDR3 region has 15 residues. CDR3 sequence reads: CASSQDRATGYGYTF. CDR3 DNA: TGCGCCAGCAGCCAAGATCGAGCAACGGGCTATGGCTACACCTTC.

The chain couples TRBV14 to TRBJ2-7; TRBD1 matches 10 bases. With 2 bases clipped from V and 6 bases from J, the junction kept 4 bases outside the gene matches. In germline, CDR1 is SGHDN, CDR2 FVKESK. The CDR3 contains 14 residues. In DNA, the CDR3 is TGTGCCAGCAGCCAACCGGGACAGGGGATCGAGCAGTACTTC. Protein sequence: CASSQPGQGIEQYF. Full variable domain (outside the CDR3, taken from reference TRBV14 and TRBJ2-7): EAGVTQFPSHSVIEKGQTVTLRCDPISGHDNLYWYRRVMGKEIKFLLHFVKESKQDESGMPNNRFLAERTGGTYSTLKVQPAELEDSGVYFCASSQPGQGIEQYFGPGTRLTVT.

The chain links TRBV28 to TRBJ1-2, with TRBD1 matching over 9 bases. Germline V CDR1 and CDR2: MDHEN, SYDVKM. The CDR3 has 12 residues. V dropped 6 bases and J dropped 8; count of bases not matched to a gene: 4. In nucleotides, the CDR3 is TGTGCCAGCAGAACAGGGGGCTTCGGCTACACCTTC. It encodes CASRTGGFGYTF.

V is TRBV11-2 and J is TRBJ2-5; D unclear. The CDR3 is 12 residues long. Germline V CDR1 and CDR2: SGHAT, FQNNGV. V was trimmed by 2 bases and J by 5 bases, leaving 6 bases between them. CDR3 in DNA: TGTGCCAGCAGCTTATTCCCTGAGACCCAGTACTTC. It translates to CASSLFPETQYF.

The chain joins TRBV28 to TRBJ2-5, with 10 bases fitting TRBD2. This CDR3 spans 16 amino acids. Germline CDR1 MDHEN, CDR2 SYDVKM. V shed 6 bases and J 5 bases; nucleotides not matched to a gene: 12. In nucleotides, the CDR3 is TGTGCCAGCAGACCCCCACTAGCGGGATTGGGGGAGACCCAGTACTTC. As protein: CASRPPLAGLGETQYF.